These 29 T cell receptor beta chains originate from one sample sequenced in a study of a mutant IDH1 vaccine in newly diagnosed glioma. As for time point: week 11, during vaccination. A 20-mer mutant IDH1 peptide at 300 ug was injected subcutaneously with topical imiquimod. Profiled with immunoSEQ multiplex PCR; TCRdb holds only in-frame clones, not every one. Here the sample spans around 66,000 clones, over 70% being singletons. Antigens of these TCRs are unknown. The sample in question was PBMCs, obtained from a glioma patient whose treatment included an IDH1 peptide vaccine. These receptors all stem from a man between 50 and 59 years old with glioma.

This clone has a handful of counts. J is TRBJ1-1 and V is TRBV2; D uncertain. V lost 3 bases and J 5 bases, leaving 10 bases between the germline ends. Germline V gene data show CDR1 as SNHLY and CDR2 as FYNNEI. The CDR3 totals 13 residues. CDR3 DNA: TGTGCCAGCAGTGAGATTCCGGGAACTGAAGCTTTCTTT. This encodes CASSEIPGTEAFF.

The chain joins TRBV7-9 to TRBJ1-4; D possibly corresponds to TRBD1 (6 bases). Germline V gene lookup returns CDR1 SEHNR and CDR2 FQNEAQ (reference sequence). V gave up 6 bases and J gave up 3 bases, with 17 bases separating them. The length of the CDR3 is 16 residues. The CDR3 region has the DNA TGTGCCAGCAGGCCTCCTTACAGGGTCGCTAATGAAAAACTGTTTTTT. This codes for CASRPPYRVANEKLFF.

The V gene is TRBV11-3, the J gene TRBJ2-5, with D unclear. Germline V lookup: CDR1 SGHNT, CDR2 YENEEA. Trimming removed 0 bases at V and 4 bases at J, with 0 bases between. This CDR3 is 11 amino acids long. The CDR3 here is CASSLEETQYF. The CDR3 DNA reads as TGTGCCAGCAGCTTAGAAGAGACCCAGTACTTC.

The chain recombines TRBV5-1 with TRBJ2-7; TRBD2 matches 8 bases. The CDR3 loop spans 16 amino acids. The germline CDR1 and CDR2 sequences are SGHRS and YFSETQ. V gave up 0 bases and J gave up 2 bases; unmatched junction bases: 7. CDR3: CASSLGGTSSTYEQYF. The CDR3 DNA is TGCGCCAGCAGCTTGGGCGGGACTAGTTCCACCTACGAGCAGTACTTC.

The rearrangement links TRBV7-2 to TRBJ2-7; D remains ambiguous. CDR1 and CDR2 (germline): SGHTA, FQGNSA. Trimming took off 1 base at V and 0 bases at J, with 10 bases between the two ends. The CDR3 covers 15 residues. The DNA of the CDR3 is TGTGCCAGCAGCTTAGTAGTAGCCGTCTCCTACGAGCAGTACTTC. Protein sequence: CASSLVVAVSYEQYF.

The chain combines TRBV29-1 with TRBJ2-1, with 9 bases that match TRBD1. There are 15 residues in the CDR3. With V trimmed by 7 bases and J by 5 bases, 12 bases remained unmatched. The germline CDR1 and CDR2 sequences are SQVTM and ANQGSEA. The chain's CDR3 is CSARLGTGTHNEQFF. CDR3 nucleotides: TGCAGCGCCCGGCTTGGGACAGGGACCCACAATGAGCAGTTCTTC.

This rearrangement joins TRBV10-3 to TRBJ2-7; D is perhaps TRBD1 (6 bases). The CDR3 has 13 amino acids. V lost 10 bases and J 3 bases, leaving 16 bases between the germline ends. The germline CDR1 and CDR2 sequences are ENHRY and SYGVKD. CDR3: CATSGQDIYEQYF. CDR3 nucleotides: TGTGCCACCTCGGGACAAGATATCTACGAGCAGTACTTC.

This rearrangement joins TRBV30 to TRBJ2-3, with D perhaps matching TRBD1 (5 bases). The germline gives CDR1 GTSNPN, CDR2 SVGIG (reference sequence). This CDR3 has 16 amino acids. V shed 0 bases and J shed 4 bases, with 17 bases lying between them. This chain's CDR3 is CAWSVLGPPSPDTQYF. The CDR3 region has the DNA TGTGCCTGGAGTGTATTGGGGCCCCCTTCCCCAGATACGCAGTATTTT. Full variable domain (missing parts from reference TRBV30 and TRBJ2-3): SQTIHQWPATLVQPVGSPLSLECTVEGTSNPNLYWYRQAAGRGLQLLFYSVGIGQISSEVPQNLSASRPQDRQFILSSKKLLLSDSGFYLCAWSVLGPPSPDTQYFGPGTRLTVL.

The count of this clone is one. V and J are TRBV29-1 and TRBJ1-1; the match to TRBD1 covers 7 bases. The V gene's germline CDR1 is SQVTM and CDR2 ANQGSEA. This CDR3 spans 12 amino acids. V was pared by 6 bases and J by 5 bases, with 6 bases of the junction left unmatched. CDR3 coding DNA: TGCAGCGTAAACAGGGGAGGGACTGAAGCTTTCTTT. It yields the protein CSVNRGGTEAFF. The entire variable domain, with the rest obtained from reference TRBV29-1 and TRBJ1-1, is as follows: SAVISQKPSRDICQRGTSLTIQCQVDSQVTMMFWYRQQPGQSLTLIATANQGSEATYESGFVIDKFPISRPNLTFSTLTVSNMSPEDSSIYLCSVNRGGTEAFFGQGTRLTVV.

V and J are TRBV2 and TRBJ1-2; TRBD1 aligns across 8 bases. The V gene's germline CDR1 is SNHLY and CDR2 FYNNEI. J was trimmed by 8 bases and V by 6 bases; bases with no gene match: 5. The CDR3 is 12 amino acids. The CDR3 reads CASSQAGGGYTF. CDR3 DNA sequence: TGTGCCAGCAGCCAGGCAGGGGGCGGCTACACCTTC.

In regard to this clone: Other DNA variants within this sample encode the same CDR3. The J gene is TRBJ2-5, the V gene TRBV10-3; D unresolved. The CDR3 extends over 12 amino acids. Trimming left V 2 bases short and J 5 bases short, with 6 bases between. Germline V CDR1 and CDR2: ENHRY, SYGVKD. CDR3 sequence (DNA): TGTGCCATCAGTGAGCCTAGGGAGACCCAGTACTTC. It translates to CAISEPRETQYF.

J is TRBJ2-7 and V is TRBV11-3; tentative D call: TRBD2 (6 bases). CDR1 and CDR2 from the germline V gene are SGHNT and YENEEA. This CDR3 region has 15 residues. Trimming removed 2 bases at V and 4 bases at J, with 15 bases between. CDR3 loop: CASSLRGSSGYEQYF. In DNA form, the CDR3 reads TGTGCCAGCAGCTTACGTGGTTCGAGCGGGTACGAGCAGTACTTC.

This rearrangement joins TRBV10-3 to TRBJ1-5, with TRBD1 as a possible D gene (5 bases). The ends were cut back, 2 bases at V and 0 bases at J, with 11 bases in the middle. In germline, CDR1 is ENHRY, CDR2 SYGVKD. The CDR3 runs 16 residues. This CDR3 reads CAISERGGDSNQPQHF. The CDR3 DNA is TGTGCCATCAGTGAGCGGGGAGGGGATAGCAATCAGCCCCAGCATTTT.

The chain uses TRBV6-1 and TRBJ2-7; TRBD2 is a possible D gene (5 bases). In germline, CDR1 is MNHNS, CDR2 SASEGT. The CDR3 covers 13 residues. Deletions cut 4 bases from V and 2 bases from J, with 9 bases between. In nucleotides, the CDR3 is TGTGCCAGCAGTGTCCGGGGAACCTACGAGCAGTACTTC. It specifies CASSVRGTYEQYF.

The V and J genes are TRBV5-1 and TRBJ1-1; tentatively, D is TRBD1 (6 bases). The CDR3 runs to 15 residues. Germline CDR1 reads SGHRS; CDR2 reads YFSETQ. Deletions cut 0 bases from V and 0 bases from J, with 9 bases between. The DNA of the CDR3 is TGCGCCAGCAGCTTGGGGGGGGCCGTGAACACTGAAGCTTTCTTT. This translates into CASSLGGAVNTEAFF.

V gene TRBV18 combines with J gene TRBJ2-7; D uncertain. Germline V CDR1 and CDR2: KGHSH, LQKENI. Trimming stripped 5 bases from V and 4 bases from J, with 9 bases between. CDR3 length: 12 amino acids. CDR3 region: CASSSDGYEQYF. The CDR3 DNA is TGTGCCAGCTCATCGGACGGTTACGAGCAGTACTTC.

Here the CDR3 reads CASSFTGEETQYF. The DNA for the CDR3 is TGTGCCAGCAGCTTCACAGGGGAGGAGACCCAGTACTTC. The genes are TRBV5-6 and TRBJ2-5; 7 positions match TRBD1. The length of the CDR3 is 13 residues. Germline V gene lookup returns CDR1 SGHDT and CDR2 YYEEEE. V lost 2 bases, J lost 5 bases, and 3 bases stayed unmatched. Full variable domain (outside the CDR3, taken from reference TRBV5-6 and TRBJ2-5): DAGVTQSPTHLIKTRGQQVTLRCSPKSGHDTVSWYQQALGQGPQFIFQYYEEEERQRGNFPDRFSGHQFPNYSSELNVNALLLGDSALYLCASSFTGEETQYFGPGTRLLVL.

In its sample, this clone was seen a few times. The genes are TRBV4-3 and TRBJ2-1; tentative D call: TRBD2 (5 bases). The CDR3 length is 14 residues. Trimming left V 0 bases short and J 14 bases short, with 17 bases between. The V gene's germline CDR1 is LGHNA and CDR2 YSLEER. CDR3 sequence (DNA): TGCGCCAGCAGCCAAGATCTCGGTAGAGGGTTTAAGTTCTTC. Its protein product is CASSQDLGRGFKFF.

The chain has TRBV5-1 and TRBJ2-7, with 13 positions matching TRBD2. The CDR3 loop spans 15 amino acids. J was trimmed by 5 bases and V by 7 bases; bases with no gene match: 9. Germline V CDR1 and CDR2: SGHRS, YFSETQ. CDR3 sequence reads: CASSILAGGPNEQYF. The DNA of the CDR3 is TGCGCCAGCTCTATACTAGCGGGGGGGCCCAACGAGCAGTACTTC.

V is TRBV2 and J is TRBJ2-2; D remains unclear. The CDR3 contains 13 residues. V was trimmed by 7 bases and J by 0 bases, leaving 6 bases between them. Germline assignment: CDR1 SNHLY and CDR2 FYNNEI. CDR3 bases: TGTGCCAGCACACGGTCGAACACCGGGGAGCTGTTTTTT. Translation gives CASTRSNTGELFF.

As regards this clone: In the same sample, other DNA sequences code for this CDR3. This rearrangement joins TRBV27 to TRBJ2-7; TRBD1 is a possible D gene (5 bases). Trimming cost V 5 bases and J 3 bases, with 11 bases left between them. The CDR3 has 13 residues. Germline lookup yields CDR1 MNHEY and CDR2 SMNVEV (reference sequence). The CDR3 here is CASSPQVNYEQYF. The CDR3, as DNA: TGTGCCAGCAGTCCACAGGTTAACTACGAGCAGTACTTC.

The chain joins TRBV27 to TRBJ2-1; tentatively, D is TRBD2 (6 bases). Germline V gene lookup returns CDR1 MNHEY and CDR2 SMNVEV (reference sequence). The length of the CDR3 is 14 residues. V was trimmed by 3 bases and J by 5 bases, leaving 11 bases between them. CDR3 region: CASSFPGVNNEQFF. The CDR3 DNA sequence: TGTGCCAGCAGTTTCCCGGGAGTTAACAATGAGCAGTTCTTC.

This chain links TRBV7-9 with TRBJ2-7; D remains unclear. Germline V gene lookup returns CDR1 SEHNR and CDR2 FQNEAQ (reference sequence). Trimming shortened V by 2 bases and J by 2 bases, and 13 bases separated the two germline ends. The CDR3 covers 15 residues. The chain's CDR3 is CASSLYSAPTYEQYF. In DNA form, the CDR3 reads TGTGCCAGCAGCTTATACTCAGCCCCGACCTACGAGCAGTACTTC. The variable domain in full, completed from reference TRBV7-9 and TRBJ2-7, reads DTGVSQNPRHKITKRGQNVTFRCDPISEHNRLYWYRQTLGQGPEFLTYFQNEAQLEKSRLLSDRFSAERPKGSFSTLEIQRTEQGDSAMYLCASSLYSAPTYEQYFGPGTRLTVT.

The chain has TRBV9 and TRBJ1-1; D gene unclear. V was pared by 0 bases and J by 5 bases, with 14 bases between. The CDR3 extends over 15 amino acids. Germline V gene sequence: CDR1 SGDLS, CDR2 YYNGEE. For the CDR3, the DNA is TGTGCCAGCAGCGTAGGACCGGGAGGTTTGACTGAAGCTTTCTTT. Encoded protein: CASSVGPGGLTEAFF.

This clone was counted between two and nine times. The rearrangement joins TRBV18 to TRBJ2-1; TRBD2 matches 9 bases. Per the germline V gene, CDR1 is KGHSH and CDR2 is LQKENI. The CDR3 loop spans 17 amino acids. The V segment lost 5 bases and the J segment 1 base; nucleotides outside the gene matches: 9. The CDR3 loop is CASSVFSGGRSYNEQFF. DNA for the CDR3: TGTGCCAGCTCAGTATTTAGCGGGGGACGGTCCTACAATGAGCAGTTCTTC. The variable domain in full, with the rest retrieved from reference TRBV18 and TRBJ2-1, is NAGVMQNPRHLVRRRGQEARLRCSPMKGHSHVYWYRQLPEEGLKFMVYLQKENIIDESGMPKERFSAEFPKEGPSILRIQQVVRGDSAAYFCASSVFSGGRSYNEQFFGPGTRLTVL.

The gene calls are TRBV28 and TRBJ2-7; the D gene is possibly TRBD1 (6 bases). Germline V gene sequence: CDR1 MDHEN, CDR2 SYDVKM. The CDR3 consists of 14 residues. Trimming removed 2 bases at V and 2 bases at J, with 10 bases between. This chain's CDR3 is CASSLRQVTYEQYF. The CDR3 nucleotides read TGTGCCAGCAGTTTACGACAGGTTACCTACGAGCAGTACTTC.

The rearrangement uses TRBV2 and TRBJ1-5; possible D gene TRBD1, 5 bases. The germline gives CDR1 SNHLY, CDR2 FYNNEI. The CDR3 spans 14 residues. V was trimmed by 6 bases and J by 5 bases, leaving 14 bases between them. CDR3 in amino acids: CASRGSGADQPQHF. The CDR3 DNA sequence: TGTGCCAGCAGGGGGAGTGGGGCTGATCAGCCCCAGCATTTT.

The chain is built from TRBV10-1 and TRBJ1-4, with 7 bases fitting TRBD1. Germline V lookup: CDR1 WNHNN, CDR2 SYGVQD (reference sequence). The CDR3 length is 16 residues. The J segment lost 7 bases and the V segment lost 6 bases, leaving 14 bases of the junction unmatched. The CDR3 region is CASSRDSSTVAEKLFF. The DNA for the CDR3 is TGCGCCAGCAGCCGGGACAGTTCTACGGTGGCTGAAAAACTGTTTTTT.

The genes are TRBV19 and TRBJ1-5, with D possibly TRBD1 on 5 matching bases. CDR1 is LNHDA, CDR2 SQIVND, per germline (reference sequence). There are 13 residues in the CDR3. V was clipped by 4 bases and J by 6 bases, with 10 bases between them. CDR3 nucleotides: TGTGCCAGTAGTAAAGGGGAATTTCAGCCCCAGCATTTT. Its translation: CASSKGEFQPQHF.